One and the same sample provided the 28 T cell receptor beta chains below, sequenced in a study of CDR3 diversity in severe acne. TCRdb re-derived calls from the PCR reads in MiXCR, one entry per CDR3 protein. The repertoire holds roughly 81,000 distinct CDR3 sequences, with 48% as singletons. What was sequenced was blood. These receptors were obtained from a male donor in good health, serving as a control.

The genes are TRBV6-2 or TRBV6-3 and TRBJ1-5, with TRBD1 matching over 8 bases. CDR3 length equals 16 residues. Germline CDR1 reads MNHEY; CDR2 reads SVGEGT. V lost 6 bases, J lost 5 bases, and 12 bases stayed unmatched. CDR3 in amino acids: CASSSTGTGAYQPQHF. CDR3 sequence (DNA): TGTGCCAGCAGCTCTACCGGGACAGGAGCGTATCAGCCCCAGCATTTT.

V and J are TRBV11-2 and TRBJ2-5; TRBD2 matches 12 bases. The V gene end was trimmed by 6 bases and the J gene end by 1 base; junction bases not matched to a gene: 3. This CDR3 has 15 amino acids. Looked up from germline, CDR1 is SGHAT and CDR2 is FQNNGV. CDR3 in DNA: TGTGCCAGCAGTCGGACTAGCGGGGTCCAAGAGACCCAGTACTTC. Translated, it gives CASSRTSGVQETQYF.

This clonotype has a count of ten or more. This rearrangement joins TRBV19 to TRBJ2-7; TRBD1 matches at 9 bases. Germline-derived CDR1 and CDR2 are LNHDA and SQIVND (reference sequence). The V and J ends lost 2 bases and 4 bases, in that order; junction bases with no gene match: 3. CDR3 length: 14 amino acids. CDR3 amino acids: CASSIQGTGYEQYF. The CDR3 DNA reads TGTGCCAGTAGTATACAAGGGACAGGGTACGAGCAGTACTTC.

CDR3 sequence (DNA): TGTGCCATCAGTCCAGGGACTAGCGGGAGTAGGGACGGGGAGCTGTTTTTT. Translated: CAISPGTSGSRDGELFF. The chain has TRBV10-3 and TRBJ2-2, with 14 bases fitting TRBD2. The CDR3 runs to 17 residues. Germline values: CDR1 ENHRY, CDR2 SYGVKD. J lost 7 bases, V lost 5 bases, and 9 bases had no gene match.

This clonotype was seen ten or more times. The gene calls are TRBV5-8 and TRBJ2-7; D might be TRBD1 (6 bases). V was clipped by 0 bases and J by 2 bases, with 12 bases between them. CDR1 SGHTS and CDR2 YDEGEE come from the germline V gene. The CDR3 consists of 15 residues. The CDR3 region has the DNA TGTGCCAGCAGCTTGGCGTTTCAGGGGACCTACGAGCAGTACTTC. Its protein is CASSLAFQGTYEQYF.

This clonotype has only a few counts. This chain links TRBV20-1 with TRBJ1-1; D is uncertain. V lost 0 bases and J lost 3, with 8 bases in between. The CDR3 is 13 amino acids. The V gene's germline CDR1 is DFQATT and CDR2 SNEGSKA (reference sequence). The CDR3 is CSARESGDTEAFF. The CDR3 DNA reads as TGCAGTGCTAGAGAATCCGGGGACACTGAAGCTTTCTTT.

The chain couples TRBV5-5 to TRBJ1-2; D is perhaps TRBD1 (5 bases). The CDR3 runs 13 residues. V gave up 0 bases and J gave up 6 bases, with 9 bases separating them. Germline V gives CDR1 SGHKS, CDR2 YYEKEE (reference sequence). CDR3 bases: TGTGCCAGCAGCTTGGAAGGGGAGGATGGCTACACCTTC. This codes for CASSLEGEDGYTF.

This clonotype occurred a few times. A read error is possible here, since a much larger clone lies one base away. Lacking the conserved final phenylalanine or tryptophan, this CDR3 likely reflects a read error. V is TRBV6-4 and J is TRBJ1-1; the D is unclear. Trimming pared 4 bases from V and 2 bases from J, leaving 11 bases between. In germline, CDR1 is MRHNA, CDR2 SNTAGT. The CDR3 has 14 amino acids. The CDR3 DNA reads TGTGCCAGCAGTGGGGGAGCGGGCAACACTGAAGCTTTCCTT. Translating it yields CASSGGAGNTEAFL.

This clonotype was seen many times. CDR3 sequence: CASSFPGQIDGYTF. The CDR3 nucleotides are TGTGCCAGCAGTTTTCCAGGGCAAATTGATGGCTACACCTTC. The chain is built from TRBV12-3 or TRBV12-4 and TRBJ1-2; TRBD1 is a possible D gene (5 bases). The CDR3 is 14 residues long. V shed 3 bases and J shed 6 bases, with 14 bases lying between them.

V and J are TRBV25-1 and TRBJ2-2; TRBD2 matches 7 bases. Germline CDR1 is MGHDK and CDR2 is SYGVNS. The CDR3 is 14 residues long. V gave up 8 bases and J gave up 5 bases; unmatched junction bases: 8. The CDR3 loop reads CASAIAGLTGELFF. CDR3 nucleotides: TGTGCCAGCGCGATAGCGGGCCTGACCGGGGAGCTGTTTTTT.

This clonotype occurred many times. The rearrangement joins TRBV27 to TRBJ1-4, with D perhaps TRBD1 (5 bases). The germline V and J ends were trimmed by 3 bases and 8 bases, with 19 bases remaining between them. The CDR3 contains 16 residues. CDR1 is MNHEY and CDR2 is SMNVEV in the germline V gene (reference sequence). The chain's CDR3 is CASSFLSGQGGEKLFF. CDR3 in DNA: TGTGCCAGCAGTTTTTTGTCTGGGCAGGGAGGCGAAAAACTGTTTTTT.

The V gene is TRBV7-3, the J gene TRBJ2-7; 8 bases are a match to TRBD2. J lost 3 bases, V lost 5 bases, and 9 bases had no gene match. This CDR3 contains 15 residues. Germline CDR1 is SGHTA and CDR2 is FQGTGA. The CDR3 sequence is CASSHVGLGNYEQYF. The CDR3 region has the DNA TGTGCCAGCAGCCACGTGGGACTAGGGAACTACGAGCAGTACTTC.

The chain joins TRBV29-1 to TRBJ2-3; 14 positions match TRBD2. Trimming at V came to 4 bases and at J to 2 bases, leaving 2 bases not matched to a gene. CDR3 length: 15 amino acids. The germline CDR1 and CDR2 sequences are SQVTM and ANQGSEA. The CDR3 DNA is TGCAGCGTTGGGACTAGCGGGGGGTCCACAGATACGCAGTATTTT. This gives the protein CSVGTSGGSTDTQYF.

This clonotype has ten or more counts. The CDR3 nucleotides read TGCAGTGCTAGCCAGACAGGGAAGAATTCACCCCTCCACTTT. It specifies CSASQTGKNSPLHF. The chain links TRBV20-1 to TRBJ1-6; 7 bases align to TRBD1. Germline V gene data show CDR1 as DFQATT and CDR2 as SNEGSKA (reference sequence). V shed 3 bases and J 7 bases; nucleotides not matched to a gene: 6. The CDR3 has 14 amino acids.

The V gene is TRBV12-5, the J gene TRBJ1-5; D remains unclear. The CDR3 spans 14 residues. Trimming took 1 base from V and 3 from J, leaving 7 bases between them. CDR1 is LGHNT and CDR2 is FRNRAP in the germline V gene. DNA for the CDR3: TGTGCTAGTGGTTTGGACACCTACAATCAGCCCCAGCATTTT. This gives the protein CASGLDTYNQPQHF.

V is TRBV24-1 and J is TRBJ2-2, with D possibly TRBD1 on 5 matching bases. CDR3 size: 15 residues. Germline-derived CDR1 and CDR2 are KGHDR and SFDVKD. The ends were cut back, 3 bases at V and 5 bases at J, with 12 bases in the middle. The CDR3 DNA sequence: TGTGCCACCAGTGATCGGAACTCAGGGACCGGGGAGCTGTTTTTT. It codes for CATSDRNSGTGELFF.

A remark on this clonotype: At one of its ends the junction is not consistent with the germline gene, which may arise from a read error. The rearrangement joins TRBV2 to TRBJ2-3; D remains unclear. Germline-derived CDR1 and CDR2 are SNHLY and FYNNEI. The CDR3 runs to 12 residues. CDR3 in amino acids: CAGSLTEDTRYF. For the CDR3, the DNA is TGTGCCGGCAGTCTCACGGAAGATACGCGGTATTTT.

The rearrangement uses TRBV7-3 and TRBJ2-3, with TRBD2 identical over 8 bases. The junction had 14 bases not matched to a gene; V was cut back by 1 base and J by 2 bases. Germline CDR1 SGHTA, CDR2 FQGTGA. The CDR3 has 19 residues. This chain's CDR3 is CASSLNPLGLAGNTDTQYF. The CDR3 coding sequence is TGTGCCAGCAGCTTAAACCCCTTGGGGCTAGCGGGCAACACAGATACGCAGTATTTT. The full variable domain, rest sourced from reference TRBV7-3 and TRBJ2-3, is GAGVSQTPSNKVTEKGKYVELRCDPISGHTALYWYRQSLGQGPEFLIYFQGTGAADDSGLPNDRFFAVRPEGSVSTLKIQRTERGDSAVYLCASSLNPLGLAGNTDTQYFGPGTRLTVL.

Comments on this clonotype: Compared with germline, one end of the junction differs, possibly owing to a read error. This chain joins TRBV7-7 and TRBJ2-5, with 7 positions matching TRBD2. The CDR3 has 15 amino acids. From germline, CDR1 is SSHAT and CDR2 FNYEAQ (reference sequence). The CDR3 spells CASSLAAGVGETQYF. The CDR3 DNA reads TGTGCTAGCAGCTTAGCTGCGGGAGTAGGAGAGACCCAGTACTTC. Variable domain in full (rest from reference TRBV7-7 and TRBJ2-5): GAGVSQSPRYKVTKRGQDVTLRCDPISSHATLYWYQQALGQGPEFLTYFNYEAQPDKSGLPSDRFSAERPEGSISTLTIQRTEQRDSAMYRCASSLAAGVGETQYFGPGTRLLVL.

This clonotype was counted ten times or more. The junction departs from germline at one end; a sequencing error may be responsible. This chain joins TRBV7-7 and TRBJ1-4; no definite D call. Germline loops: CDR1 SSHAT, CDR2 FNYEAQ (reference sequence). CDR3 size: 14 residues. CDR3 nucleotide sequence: TGTGTCAGCAGCTTGGGAGGCCTAAATGAAAAACTGTTTTTT. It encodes CVSSLGGLNEKLFF. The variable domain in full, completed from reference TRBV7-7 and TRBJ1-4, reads GAGVSQSPRYKVTKRGQDVTLRCDPISSHATLYWYQQALGQGPEFLTYFNYEAQPDKSGLPSDRFSAERPEGSISTLTIQRTEQRDSAMYRCVSSLGGLNEKLFFGSGTQLSVL.

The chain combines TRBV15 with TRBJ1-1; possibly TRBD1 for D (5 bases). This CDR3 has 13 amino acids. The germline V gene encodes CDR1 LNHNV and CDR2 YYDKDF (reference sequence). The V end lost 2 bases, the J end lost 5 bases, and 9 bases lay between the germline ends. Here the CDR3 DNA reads TGTGCCACCAGCAGATACAGGAAGACTGAAGCTTTCTTT. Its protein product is CATSRYRKTEAFF. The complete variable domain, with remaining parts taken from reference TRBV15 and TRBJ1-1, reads DAMVIQNPRYQVTQFGKPVTLSCSQTLNHNVMYWYQQKSSQAPKLLFHYYDKDFNNEADTPDNFQSRRPNTSFCFLDIRSPGLGDTAMYLCATSRYRKTEAFFGQGTRLTVV.

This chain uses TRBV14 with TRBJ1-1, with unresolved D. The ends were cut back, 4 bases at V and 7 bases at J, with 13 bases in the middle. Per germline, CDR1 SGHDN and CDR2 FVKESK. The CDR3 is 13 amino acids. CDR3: CASSPSPPYEAFF. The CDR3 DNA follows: TGTGCCAGCAGCCCCTCCCCCCCGTATGAAGCTTTCTTT.

In DNA form, the CDR3 reads TGTGCCAGCAGGGCCGAAGGTGGAAACACCATATATTTT. It is translated as CASRAEGGNTIYF. The rearrangement joins TRBV6-1 to TRBJ1-3; D remains unclear. The germline V and J ends were trimmed by 6 bases and 3 bases, with 9 bases remaining between them. CDR1 is MNHNS and CDR2 is SASEGT in the germline V gene. The CDR3 sequence is 13 residues long.

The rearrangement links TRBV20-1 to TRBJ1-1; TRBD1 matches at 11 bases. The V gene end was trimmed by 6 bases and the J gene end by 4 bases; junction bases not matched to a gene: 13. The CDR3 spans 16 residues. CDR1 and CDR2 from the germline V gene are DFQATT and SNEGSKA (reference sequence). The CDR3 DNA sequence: TGCAGTGCCCCCCTGGACAGGGGGCGATGGGGCACTGAAGCTTTCTTT. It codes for CSAPLDRGRWGTEAFF.

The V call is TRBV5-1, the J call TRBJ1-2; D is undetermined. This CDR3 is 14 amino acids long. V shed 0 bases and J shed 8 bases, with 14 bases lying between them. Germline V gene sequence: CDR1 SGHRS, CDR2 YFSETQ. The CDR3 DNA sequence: TGCGCCAGCAGCTTGGATGTTGGGGTGGAGGGCTACACCTTC. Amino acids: CASSLDVGVEGYTF. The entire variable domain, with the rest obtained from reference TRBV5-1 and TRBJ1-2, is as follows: KAGVTQTPRYLIKTRGQQVTLSCSPISGHRSVSWYQQTPGQGLQFLFEYFSETQRNKGNFPGRFSGRQFSNSRSEMNVSTLELGDSALYLCASSLDVGVEGYTFGSGTRLTVV.

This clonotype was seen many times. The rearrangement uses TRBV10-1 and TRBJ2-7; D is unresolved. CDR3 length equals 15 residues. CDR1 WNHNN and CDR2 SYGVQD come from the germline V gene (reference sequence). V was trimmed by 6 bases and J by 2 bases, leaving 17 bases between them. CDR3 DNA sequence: TGCGCCAGCAGCAATGGGGAATTGGCGACCTACGAGCAGTACTTC. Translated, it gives CASSNGELATYEQYF.

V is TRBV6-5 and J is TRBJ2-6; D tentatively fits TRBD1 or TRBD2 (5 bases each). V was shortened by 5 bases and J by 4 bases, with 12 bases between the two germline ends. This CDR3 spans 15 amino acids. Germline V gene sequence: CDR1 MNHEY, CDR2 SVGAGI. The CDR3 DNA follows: TGTGCCAGCAGTCCCCGCTGGGACGGGGCCAACGTCCTGACTTTC. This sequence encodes CASSPRWDGANVLTF.

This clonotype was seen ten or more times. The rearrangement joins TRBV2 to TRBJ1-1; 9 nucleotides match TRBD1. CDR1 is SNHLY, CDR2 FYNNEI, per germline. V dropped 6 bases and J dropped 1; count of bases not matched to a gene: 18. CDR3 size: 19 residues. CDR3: CASSETHTGGPPWNTEAFF. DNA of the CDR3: TGTGCCAGCAGCGAAACGCACACAGGGGGCCCGCCATGGAACACTGAAGCTTTCTTT.